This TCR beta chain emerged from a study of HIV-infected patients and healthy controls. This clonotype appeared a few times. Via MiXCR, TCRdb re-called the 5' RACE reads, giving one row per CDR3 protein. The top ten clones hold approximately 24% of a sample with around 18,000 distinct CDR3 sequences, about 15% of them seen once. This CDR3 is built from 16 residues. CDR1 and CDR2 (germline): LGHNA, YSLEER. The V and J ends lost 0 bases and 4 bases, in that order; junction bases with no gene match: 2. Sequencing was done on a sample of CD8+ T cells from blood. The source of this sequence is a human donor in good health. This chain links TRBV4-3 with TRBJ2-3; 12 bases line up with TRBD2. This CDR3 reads CASSQDLAGGPDTQYF. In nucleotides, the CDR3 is TGCGCCAGCAGCCAAGATCTAGCGGGGGGGCCAGATACGCAGTATTTT.